Each of the 13 T cell receptor beta chains below was sequenced from the same sample in a study of T-cell reconstitution after alpha-beta-depleted transplantation in children (TCRdb year 2016). Library method: PCR. TCRdb records Illumina HiSeq 2500 as the sequencer. Molecular barcoding was employed in the preparation of TCR libraries, with unique molecular identifiers being used to normalize TCRbeta repertoire quantification. TCRdb reprocessed the public reads (quality trimming at Q25 with fastp, clone calling with MiXCR) and kept in-frame beta chains. CDR3 protein sequences are deduplicated, and each keeps its most common genes and DNA. The sample has approximately 44,000 distinct CDR3 sequences on record, 5% to 6.5% of them singletons. The top ten constitute roughly 30% of the sample. The sample's time point, from its label and the paper: day 60 (about 2 months) after transplantation. Taken with the paper, the label for treatment or condition translates to: allogeneic hematopoietic cell transplantation with graft depleted of TCRalphabeta T cells and CD19 B cells.

The source was PBMCs, mostly from graft donor cells, collected 60 days after TCRalphabeta/CD19-depleted stem cell transplant. The receptors shown here come from a female patient between 2 and 15 years old who had a stem cell transplant for aplastic anemia, so the T cells may come from the graft donor.

At least ten counts were recorded for this clonotype. DNA of the CDR3: TGTGCCAGCAGTTTTGCGGGAGGCCGCTACGAGCAGTACGTC. Translation: CASSFAGGRYEQYV. This chain links TRBV28 with TRBJ2-7; 8 bases agree with TRBD2. V trimming: 3 bases; J trimming: 3 bases; junction bases outside the gene matches: 4. The length of the CDR3 is 14 residues. Germline values: CDR1 MDHEN, CDR2 SYDVKM.

This clonotype occurred many times. J is TRBJ2-3 and V is TRBV20-1; 10 bases are a match to TRBD2. Germline values: CDR1 DFQATT, CDR2 SNEGSKA (reference sequence). The length of the CDR3 is 17 residues. Losses at the gene ends were 6 bases for V and 0 bases for J; bases not matched to a gene: 12. The CDR3 loop reads CSALKLRTSGSTDTQYF. The CDR3 DNA follows: TGCAGTGCCCTGAAGCTAAGGACTAGCGGAAGCACAGATACGCAGTATTTT.

This clonotype was observed a few times. The chain combines TRBV18 with TRBJ2-4, with TRBD1 identical over 8 bases. V was pared by 1 base and J by 1 base, with 3 bases of the junction left unmatched. Germline V gives CDR1 KGHSH, CDR2 LQKENI. CDR3 length: 16 amino acids. The CDR3 protein is CASSPLRQGAKNIQYF. The CDR3 nucleotides read TGTGCCAGCTCACCACTCCGACAGGGGGCCAAAAACATTCAGTACTTC.

The chain recombines TRBV20-1 with TRBJ1-2; D is unclear. The V gene lost 0 bases and the J gene lost 7 bases, with 27 bases spanning the gap. The CDR3 is made up of 18 amino acids. The germline CDR1 and CDR2 sequences are DFQATT and SNEGSKA (reference sequence). The CDR3, as DNA: TGCAGTGCTAGAGATTCAGAATACCCAATGGGGAAGTTAAGTGGCTACACCTTC. Its protein is CSARDSEYPMGKLSGYTF.

Of note for this clonotype: A much larger clone lies a single base off, so this may be a read error. The chain uses TRBV24-1 and TRBJ2-2; weak D call: TRBD2 (5 bases). Germline CDR1 and CDR2: KGHDR and SFDVKD. The length of the CDR3 is 16 residues. V gave up 6 bases and J gave up 5 bases, with 18 bases separating them. The CDR3 bases are TGTGCCACCAGTTCCCGGGCGGGCTTGAAGACCGGGGAGCTGTTTTTT. Translation: CATSSRAGLKTGELFF.

Ten or more counts support this clonotype. The chain is built from TRBV28 and TRBJ2-3; D unresolved. This CDR3 region has 11 residues. The germline V and J ends were trimmed by 5 bases and 10 bases, with 10 bases remaining between them. The V gene's germline CDR1 is MDHEN and CDR2 SYDVKM. The CDR3 region has the DNA TGTGCCAGCAGTCAATTGCTCGCGCAGTATTTT. Protein sequence: CASSQLLAQYF.

The chain carries TRBV5-1 and TRBJ1-2; possible D gene TRBD1, 6 bases. Germline assignment: CDR1 SGHRS and CDR2 YFSETQ. This CDR3 contains 14 residues. Between the trimmed V and J ends, which lost 3 bases and 8 bases, there was a span of 17 bases. DNA for the CDR3: TGCGCCAGCAGCTCGGAGTTTGGGGGCTGGGGCTACACCTTC. It translates to CASSSEFGGWGYTF.

This clonotype was seen repeatedly, ten times or more. The V gene is TRBV9, the J gene TRBJ2-3; 9 nucleotides agree with TRBD1. This CDR3 is built from 16 residues. Germline CDR1 reads SGDLS; CDR2 reads YYNGEE. Trimming took 4 bases from V and 2 from J; bases not matched to a gene: 8. The CDR3, as DNA: TGTGCCAGCAGCTCCCGGACAGGGGCCAACACAGATACGCAGTATTTT. Residues: CASSSRTGANTDTQYF.

This clonotype showed up just a few times. This rearrangement joins TRBV29-1 to TRBJ1-1; no clear D gene. The V gene lost 5 bases and the J gene lost 2 bases, with 6 bases spanning the gap. The CDR3 is 11 amino acids. Per the germline V gene, CDR1 is SQVTM and CDR2 is ANQGSEA. The CDR3 DNA is TGCAGCGTTCGGACCAACACTGAAGCTTTCTTT. It codes for CSVRTNTEAFF.

In this sample, this clonotype turned up many times. The rearrangement uses TRBV15 and TRBJ2-1, with D maybe TRBD2 (5 bases). The CDR3 covers 14 residues. Germline V gene lookup returns CDR1 LNHNV and CDR2 YYDKDF (reference sequence). With 4 bases removed from V and 5 bases from J, the gap between germline ends came to 12 bases. Here the CDR3 reads CATSKVAKDNEQFF. The CDR3 nucleotides are TGTGCCACCAGCAAGGTAGCGAAAGACAATGAGCAGTTCTTC.

This clonotype was recorded many times. The chain combines TRBV9 with TRBJ2-3, with 11 bases aligning to TRBD2. The junction had 5 bases not matched to a gene; V was cut back by 0 bases and J by 5 bases. CDR1 SGDLS and CDR2 YYNGEE come from the germline V gene. The CDR3 extends over 16 amino acids. This CDR3 is CASSVDTGTSGDTQYF. The CDR3 DNA reads TGTGCCAGCAGCGTAGATACCGGGACTAGCGGAGATACGCAGTATTTT.

A word on this clonotype: This clone may be a read error of a much larger clone one base away. The rearrangement links TRBV2 to TRBJ2-1, with TRBD1 identical over 12 bases. CDR1 SNHLY and CDR2 FYNNEI come from the germline V gene. CDR3 length equals 15 residues. Written as DNA, the CDR3 is TGTTCCAGCAGCCCCGGGACAGGGGGCTTTGATGAGCAGTTCTTC. This encodes CSSSPGTGGFDEQFF.

This rearrangement joins TRBV7-3 to TRBJ2-1; unclear D gene. Trimming pared 2 bases from V and 0 bases from J, leaving 8 bases between. The CDR3 loop spans 15 amino acids. Germline-derived CDR1 and CDR2 are SGHTA and FQGTGA. The CDR3 nucleotides read TGTGCCAGCAGCTTACGCGGTAGCTCCTACAATGAGCAGTTCTTC. It encodes CASSLRGSSYNEQFF.